The 8 T cell receptor beta chains in this list originate from one sample, sequenced in a study of OX40 agonist ivuxolimab in advanced cancers. The library was obtained by the immunoSEQ multiplex PCR assay. The table was pulled from immuneACCESS by TCRdb, which kept in-frame rearrangements only. Such tables lose some clones; where checked, under half of the loss comes from unresolved V genes, and the rest has no known cause. The sample includes 75,000 to 100,000 clones, with less than 85% observed a single time. The top ten constitute less than 6% of the sample. The sample here was CD4+ or CD8+ T cells sorted from blood, taken in a trial of the OX40 agonist ivuxolimab. These receptors were obtained from an adult with an advanced solid tumor such as melanoma, head and neck, liver or kidney cancer.

The genes are TRBV19 and TRBJ2-3; D is undetermined. Germline loops: CDR1 LNHDA, CDR2 SQIVND (reference sequence). V lost 5 bases and J lost 0, with 12 bases in between. The CDR3 contains 15 residues. This CDR3 is CASSSMGSSTDTQYF. CDR3 sequence (DNA): TGTGCCAGTAGTTCAATGGGCTCTAGCACAGATACGCAGTATTTT. The full variable domain, rest sourced from reference TRBV19 and TRBJ2-3, is DGGITQSPKYLFRKEGQNVTLSCEQNLNHDAMYWYRQDPGQGLRLIYYSQIVNDFQKGDIAEGYSVSREKKESFPLTVTSAQKNPTAFYLCASSSMGSSTDTQYFGPGTRLTVL.

This chain links TRBV19 with TRBJ1-1; D is unresolved. The CDR3 has 17 residues. Trimming left V 5 bases short and J 2 bases short, with 21 bases between. Germline CDR1 is LNHDA and CDR2 is SQIVND (reference sequence). CDR3 nucleotides: TGTGCCAGTAGTCCCAGACCGAGGACGGGGTTAAACACTGAAGCTTTCTTT. The encoded protein is CASSPRPRTGLNTEAFF.

The chain carries TRBV6-1 and TRBJ1-1, with D hard to call. The V and J ends lost 2 bases and 5 bases respectively, with 12 bases between them. The CDR3 covers 14 residues. Germline CDR1 MNHNS, CDR2 SASEGT. CDR3 nucleotide sequence: TGTGCCAGCAGTGAATGGGATGGTAAGACTGAAGCTTTCTTT. As protein: CASSEWDGKTEAFF.

J is TRBJ2-1 and V is TRBV5-6; D call uncertain. CDR3 length: 13 amino acids. Germline V gene data show CDR1 as SGHDT and CDR2 as YYEEEE. V gave up 1 base and J gave up 7 bases, with 9 bases separating them. CDR3 sequence (DNA): TGTGCCAGCAGCTTGTTAAGCCGGAATGAGCAGTTCTTC. Amino acids: CASSLLSRNEQFF.

This clone has just one count. The V gene is TRBV7-2, the J gene TRBJ2-1; a weak D match, TRBD2 (6 bases). Trimming removed 1 base at V and 3 bases at J, with 16 bases between. The CDR3 totals 17 residues. CDR1 is SGHTA and CDR2 is FQGNSA in the germline V gene. The DNA for the CDR3 is TGTGCCAGCAGCTTAGTTGGTACGGGGGTTATCTACAATGAGCAGTTCTTC. The encoded protein is CASSLVGTGVIYNEQFF.

The chain links TRBV19 to TRBJ1-5; no clear D. The CDR3 consists of 13 residues. V was trimmed by 3 bases and J by 6 bases, leaving 9 bases between them. Germline V gene lookup returns CDR1 LNHDA and CDR2 SQIVND (reference sequence). The CDR3 sequence: CASSIQESQPQHF. CDR3 sequence (DNA): TGTGCCAGTAGTATTCAGGAGAGTCAGCCCCAGCATTTT.

The chain is built from TRBV9 and TRBJ2-2, with TRBD2 matching over 10 bases. Germline lookup yields CDR1 SGDLS and CDR2 YYNGEE. CDR3 length equals 14 residues. V shed 6 bases, J shed 5 bases, and the junction held 4 bases outside the gene matches. DNA for the CDR3: TGTGCCAGCAAAACTAGCGGGGAGACCGGGGAGCTGTTTTTT. Translation: CASKTSGETGELFF.

The chain links TRBV27 to TRBJ2-3; the D is unclear. The length of the CDR3 is 17 residues. Trimming shortened V by 5 bases and J by 0 bases, and 18 bases separated the two germline ends. Germline V gene lookup returns CDR1 MNHEY and CDR2 SMNVEV (reference sequence). CDR3 DNA: TGTGCCAGCAGTATCATTGAGACGGTCCCTAGCACAGATACGCAGTATTTT. It is translated as CASSIIETVPSTDTQYF.